This entry concerns a single T cell receptor beta chain. The antigen is not known. The sample belongs to a study of T cell responses to AZD1222 COVID-19 vaccine. Regarding the study as a whole: Targeting of unmutated variant regions was reportedly seen in nearly half of spike-specific TCRs. Scientists sampled the repertoires only once the peak T cell response had passed.

The repertoire was sequenced with immunoSEQ multiplex PCR; TCRdb's copy has only in-frame clones and lacks some. The data contain 120,000 or so clones, under 90% of them seen just once; the ten biggest clones take up approximately 7.5%. The CDR3 length is 14 residues. Germline V gene data show CDR1 as MNHEY and CDR2 as SMNVEV (reference sequence). Trimming pared 1 base from V and 0 bases from J, leaving 3 bases between. This chain uses TRBV27 with TRBJ1-4; unclear D gene. The receptor's source is an adult in good health. Sample: peripheral blood, taken on day 0 of AZD1222 vaccination. CDR3 sequence reads: CASSLWATNEKLFF. The CDR3 DNA follows: TGTGCCAGCAGTTTATGGGCAACTAATGAAAAACTGTTTTTT.